The sequence of this T cell receptor beta chain was determined in a study of T cells in Graves' hyperthyroidism and ophthalmopathy. General study points: Prediction of ophthalmopathy progression came a median approximately 7 months pre-onset.

Amplification targeted TCR beta CDR3 regions from RNA transcripts. During a first-round RT-PCR of the TCR CDR3, the HTBI primer set was used. TCRdb reanalysed the multiplex PCR reads using MiXCR and keeps one entry per CDR3 protein. The sample yields more than 250,000 distinct CDR3 sequences, over 12% seen once. Ten or more counts support this clonotype. Its antigen remains unidentified. The CDR3 spans 15 residues. From germline, CDR1 is SGHTA and CDR2 FQGTGA. V lost 5 bases to trimming and J lost 6 bases; unmatched junction nucleotides: 8. Exclusion criteria comprised uncontrolled infection, other autoimmune disease, pregnancy or lactation. The blood sample predates any ophthalmopathy symptoms, coming from first hyperthyroidism diagnosis.

This rearrangement joins TRBV7-3 to TRBJ2-3, with 10 bases matching TRBD1. Material for sequencing was blood. The TCR was taken from a woman aged 50 to 65 with Graves' hyperthyroidism that later progressed to Graves' ophthalmopathy. CDR3: CASSMTGGGGDTQYF. The CDR3 DNA follows: TGTGCCAGCAGCATGACAGGGGGCGGAGGTGATACGCAGTATTTT.